The 22 T cell receptor beta chains in this list originate from one sample, sequenced in a study of Ad26.COV2.S vaccination and SARS-CoV-2 variants. Data came from immunoSEQ multiplex PCR; TCRdb stores just in-frame clones and leaves some out. The sample consists of 43,000 or so clones, 83% of them appearing once. Sequenced material: peripheral blood, taken after recovery from COVID-19. These receptors were obtained from a human donor who had recovered from COVID-19.

The V and J genes are TRBV6-5 and TRBJ1-6, with D perhaps TRBD1 (5 bases). Trimming shortened V by 7 bases and J by 6 bases, and 13 bases separated the two germline ends. The CDR3 extends over 14 amino acids. Germline values: CDR1 MNHEY, CDR2 SVGAGI. In DNA form, the CDR3 reads TGTGCCAGCACCCCGGACATTTTTAATTCACCCCTCCACTTT. This translates into CASTPDIFNSPLHF.

The gene calls are TRBV5-1 and TRBJ1-2; D might be TRBD1 (6 bases). V lost 4 bases and J lost 7, with 11 bases in between. The CDR3 runs 12 residues. Germline V lookup: CDR1 SGHRS, CDR2 YFSETQ. CDR3 protein: CASSVGQRGYTF. The DNA of the CDR3 is TGCGCCAGCAGCGTTGGACAGCGTGGCTACACCTTC.

The rearrangement links TRBV6-5 to TRBJ1-2; 7 nucleotides line up with TRBD1. The CDR3 has 15 residues. CDR1 MNHEY and CDR2 SVGAGI come from the germline V gene. Unmatched junction bases numbered 7, after V lost 0 bases and J lost 6 bases. CDR3 in amino acids: CASSYSITGENGYTF. For the CDR3, the DNA is TGTGCCAGCAGTTACTCGATAACAGGGGAGAATGGCTACACCTTC.

The rearrangement joins TRBV30 to TRBJ1-1, with D perhaps matching TRBD1 (6 bases). Germline CDR1 reads GTSNPN; CDR2 reads SVGIG (reference sequence). Trimming cost V 4 bases and J 1 base, with 19 bases left between them. The CDR3 runs 16 residues. DNA for the CDR3: TGTGCCTGGACCTACTTAACAAGACAGGAGAACACTGAAGCTTTCTTT. As protein: CAWTYLTRQENTEAFF.

The chain uses TRBV28 and TRBJ1-5; the D is unclear. Per the germline V gene, CDR1 is MDHEN and CDR2 is SYDVKM. The length of the CDR3 is 16 residues. The V end lost 5 bases, the J end lost 1 base, and 15 bases lay between the germline ends. CDR3 region: CASSLPRLTSNQPQHF. The CDR3 bases are TGTGCCAGCAGTCTCCCCCGACTGACGAGCAATCAGCCCCAGCATTTT.

This chain links TRBV14 with TRBJ1-1, with 8 bases aligning to TRBD1. V lost 4 bases, J lost 7 bases, and 8 bases stayed unmatched. CDR1 and CDR2 (germline): SGHDN, FVKESK. CDR3 length: 14 amino acids. The CDR3, as DNA: TGTGCCAGCAGCCGTAACAGGGGGTTTGATGAAGCTTTCTTT. Its translation is CASSRNRGFDEAFF. The whole variable domain, remainder taken from reference TRBV14 and TRBJ1-1, is EAGVTQFPSHSVIEKGQTVTLRCDPISGHDNLYWYRRVMGKEIKFLLHFVKESKQDESGMPNNRFLAERTGGTYSTLKVQPAELEDSGVYFCASSRNRGFDEAFFGQGTRLTVV.

The V gene is TRBV7-2, the J gene TRBJ1-2, with a possible D match to TRBD1 (5 bases). Germline lookup yields CDR1 SGHTA and CDR2 FQGNSA. The V gene lost 7 bases and the J gene lost 7 bases, with 22 bases spanning the gap. The CDR3 consists of 15 residues. CDR3 in DNA: TGTGCCAGCACCCTCGGGGGGAATAGGTACGGTGGCTACACCTTC. Translation: CASTLGGNRYGGYTF.

V and J are TRBV6-4 and TRBJ1-4; D uncertain. The CDR3 consists of 15 residues. Trimming stripped 2 bases from V and 6 bases from J, with 13 bases between. CDR1 and CDR2 (germline): MRHNA, SNTAGT. The CDR3 DNA follows: TGTGCCAGCAGTGACGCCAAGGGTAAAGATGAAAAACTGTTTTTT. Amino acids: CASSDAKGKDEKLFF.

The chain uses TRBV19 and TRBJ1-5, with D uncertain. V shed 3 bases and J shed 7 bases, with 19 bases lying between them. This CDR3 has 16 residues. Germline CDR1 is LNHDA and CDR2 is SQIVND (reference sequence). Written as DNA, the CDR3 is TGTGCCAGTAGTATCGGGGTAGAGGCTAGGAGGCAGCCCCAGCATTTT. It yields the protein CASSIGVEARRQPQHF.

About this clone itself: Compared with germline, one end of the junction differs, possibly owing to a read error. This chain joins TRBV6-1 and TRBJ2-5, with TRBD1 matching 8 bases. The germline V gene encodes CDR1 MNHNS and CDR2 SASEGT. CDR3 size: 14 residues. CDR3 sequence reads: CASREGQGRKTQYF. DNA of the CDR3: TGTGCCAGCAGGGAAGGACAGGGTCGAAAGACCCAGTACTTC.

This chain joins TRBV11-3 and TRBJ1-1; 7 bases agree with TRBD1. The germline CDR1 and CDR2 sequences are SGHNT and YENEEA. Trimming took 6 bases from V and 3 from J; bases not matched to a gene: 7. The CDR3 runs 14 residues. The CDR3 region is CASSRDQGDTEAFF. In DNA, the CDR3 is TGTGCCAGCAGTCGCGATCAGGGGGACACTGAAGCTTTCTTT.

The chain links TRBV3-1 (or the pseudogene TRBV3-2) to TRBJ2-1; D is undetermined. V was cut by 3 bases and J by 5 bases, with 8 bases left in between. Germline assignment: CDR1 LGHDT and CDR2 YNNKEL (reference sequence). The CDR3 extends over 13 amino acids. In DNA form, the CDR3 reads TGTGCCAGCAGCCACAGCCGGAACAATGAGCAGTTCTTC. This sequence encodes CASSHSRNNEQFF.

The rearrangement uses TRBV25-1 and TRBJ2-7; D gene ambiguous. The CDR3 runs to 15 residues. Trimming pared 3 bases from V and 2 bases from J, leaving 14 bases between. Germline V gene data show CDR1 as MGHDK and CDR2 as SYGVNS. The CDR3 loop is CASSDNRSFPYEQYF. The CDR3, as DNA: TGTGCCAGCAGTGACAATCGCTCCTTTCCCTACGAGCAGTACTTC.

This clone showed up just a few times. The chain links TRBV18 to TRBJ1-1; D is unresolved. CDR1 is KGHSH, CDR2 LQKENI, per germline. Trimming shortened V by 3 bases and J by 4 bases, and 12 bases separated the two germline ends. CDR3 length: 14 amino acids. In nucleotides, the CDR3 is TGTGCCAGCTCACCCTACGATGAAGTCACTGAAGCTTTCTTT. This translates into CASSPYDEVTEAFF.

The chain combines TRBV6-5 with TRBJ1-4; the D gene is possibly TRBD1 (6 bases). V was trimmed by 6 bases and J by 11 bases, leaving 16 bases between them. CDR1 and CDR2 from the germline V gene are MNHEY and SVGAGI. This CDR3 region has 13 residues. The CDR3 sequence: CASRSTGAGKLFF. The CDR3 DNA reads TGTGCCAGCAGGAGTACGGGGGCGGGGAAACTGTTTTTT.

This chain links TRBV6-6 with TRBJ1-1, with D perhaps TRBD1 (5 bases). The CDR3 extends over 13 amino acids. V was shortened by 4 bases and J by 1 base, with 7 bases between the two germline ends. Germline CDR1 and CDR2: MNHNY and SVGAGI (reference sequence). CDR3 DNA: TGTGCCAGCAGTTCACAGGAGAACACTGAAGCTTTCTTT. Translated: CASSSQENTEAFF.

The rearrangement joins TRBV7-8 to TRBJ2-2; 15 bases match TRBD2. This CDR3 comprises 19 residues. CDR1 and CDR2 (germline): SGHVS, FQNEAQ. V gave up 4 bases and J gave up 1 base; unmatched junction bases: 7. The CDR3 DNA follows: TGTGCCAGCAGCTGGACTAGCGGGAGGGCCACTAAGAACACCGGGGAGCTGTTTTTT. Protein sequence: CASSWTSGRATKNTGELFF.

The chain uses TRBV5-1 and TRBJ2-5; TRBD2 matches at 9 bases. The CDR3 sequence is 16 residues long. V was pared by 4 bases and J by 3 bases, with 10 bases of the junction left unmatched. Germline lookup yields CDR1 SGHRS and CDR2 YFSETQ. The CDR3 reads CASSPDPGLAEETQYF. Here the CDR3 DNA reads TGCGCCAGCAGCCCTGACCCGGGACTAGCTGAAGAGACCCAGTACTTC.

The chain uses TRBV7-2 and TRBJ1-2, with 9 bases lining up with TRBD1. The germline V gene encodes CDR1 SGHTA and CDR2 FQGNSA. J gave up 2 bases and V 5 bases, and 9 bases lay outside the gene matches. The CDR3 covers 16 residues. The CDR3 here is CASSPPPGTGNYGYTF. CDR3 bases: TGTGCCAGCAGCCCCCCGCCCGGGACAGGGAACTATGGCTACACCTTC.

This sequence joins TRBV5-5 and TRBJ2-7; the D call may be TRBD1 or TRBD2 (6 bases each). Between the trimmed V and J ends, which lost 2 bases and 5 bases, there was a span of 23 bases. The length of the CDR3 is 17 residues. Germline-derived CDR1 and CDR2 are SGHKS and YYEKEE (reference sequence). The CDR3 loop reads CASSFQGPAVGGNEQYV. The CDR3 nucleotides are TGTGCCAGCAGCTTCCAGGGGCCCGCCGTGGGGGGTAACGAGCAGTACGTC.

For the CDR3, the DNA is TGTGCCAGCAGTTCCTGGGGACTGGCGCGAGATGAAAAACTGTTTTTT. Translation: CASSSWGLARDEKLFF. The genes are TRBV6-6 and TRBJ1-4, with a possible D match to TRBD1 (5 bases). The CDR3 contains 16 residues. The germline V gene has CDR1 MNHNY and CDR2 SVGAGI (reference sequence). With 4 bases removed from V and 6 bases from J, the gap between germline ends came to 18 bases.

V gene TRBV7-9 combines with J gene TRBJ2-7; D is undetermined. V was cut by 3 bases and J by 0 bases, with 6 bases left in between. The germline V gene has CDR1 SEHNR and CDR2 FQNEAQ (reference sequence). CDR3 length: 13 residues. The CDR3 DNA sequence: TGTGCCAGCAGCTTTCAGAACTCCTACGAGCAGTACTTC. This codes for CASSFQNSYEQYF.